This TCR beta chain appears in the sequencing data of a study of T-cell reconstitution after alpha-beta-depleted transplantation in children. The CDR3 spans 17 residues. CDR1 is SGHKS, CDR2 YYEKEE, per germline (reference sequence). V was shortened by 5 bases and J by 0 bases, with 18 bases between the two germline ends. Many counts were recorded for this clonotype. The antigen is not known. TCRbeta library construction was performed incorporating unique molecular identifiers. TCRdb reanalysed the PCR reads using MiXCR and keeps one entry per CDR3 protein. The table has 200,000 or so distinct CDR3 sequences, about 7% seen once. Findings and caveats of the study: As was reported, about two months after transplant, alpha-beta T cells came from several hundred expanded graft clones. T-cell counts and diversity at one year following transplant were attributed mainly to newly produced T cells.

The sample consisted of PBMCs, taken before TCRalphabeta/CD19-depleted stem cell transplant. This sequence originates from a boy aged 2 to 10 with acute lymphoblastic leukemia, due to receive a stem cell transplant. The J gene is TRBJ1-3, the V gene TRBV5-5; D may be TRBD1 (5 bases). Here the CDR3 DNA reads TGTGCCAGCAGTTCCCCCCACAGGTACCGCTCTGGAAACACCATATATTTT. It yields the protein CASSSPHRYRSGNTIYF.